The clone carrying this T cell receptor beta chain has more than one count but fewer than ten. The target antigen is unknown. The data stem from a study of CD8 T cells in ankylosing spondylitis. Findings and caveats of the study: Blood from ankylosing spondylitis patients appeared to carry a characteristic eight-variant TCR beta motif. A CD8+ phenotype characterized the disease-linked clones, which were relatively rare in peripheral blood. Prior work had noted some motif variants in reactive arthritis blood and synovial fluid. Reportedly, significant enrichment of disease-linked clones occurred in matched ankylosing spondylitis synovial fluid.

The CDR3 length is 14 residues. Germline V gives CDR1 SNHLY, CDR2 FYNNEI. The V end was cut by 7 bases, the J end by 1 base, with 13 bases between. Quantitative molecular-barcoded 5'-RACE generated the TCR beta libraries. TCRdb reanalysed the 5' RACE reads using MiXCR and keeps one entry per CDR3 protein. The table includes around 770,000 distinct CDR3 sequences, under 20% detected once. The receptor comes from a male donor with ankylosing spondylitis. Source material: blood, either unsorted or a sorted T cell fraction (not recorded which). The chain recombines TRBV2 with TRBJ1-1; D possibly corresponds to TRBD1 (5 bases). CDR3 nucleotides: TGTGCCAGCACGACGGGGCAGGAGAACACTGAAGCTTTCTTT. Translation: CASTTGQENTEAFF.